These T cell receptor beta chains were read from a single sample in a study of OX40 agonist ivuxolimab in advanced cancers. Generated by immunoSEQ multiplex PCR, the TCRdb table keeps only in-frame clones and is missing some. The table records 65,000 to 90,000 clones, around 86% of them present only once. Sequencing was performed on CD4+ or CD8+ T cells sorted from blood, taken in a trial of the OX40 agonist ivuxolimab. These receptors all come from an adult with an advanced solid tumor such as melanoma, head and neck, liver or kidney cancer. The CDR3 runs from the conserved cysteine through the conserved F or W. The order of the fields is D gene, clone size, J gene, V gene, CDR3 protein, CDR3 DNA. The D gene is left open where the match is weak. Clone sizes are given selectively: once, few, many, or a class where the clone is expanded.

>TRBD1|NA|TRBJ1-2|TRBV28
CASSLPGGADGYTF
TGTGCCAGCAGTTTACCAGGGGGCGCGGATGGCTACACCTTC
>NA|NA|TRBJ2-5|TRBV18
CASSPNEKQETQYF
TGTGCCAGCTCACCCAATGAGAAACAAGAGACCCAGTACTTC
>TRBD1|NA|TRBJ2-7|TRBV7-2
CASSFAGTGGEQYF
TGTGCCAGCAGCTTCGCCGGGACAGGGGGCGAGCAGTACTTC
>NA|NA|TRBJ2-7|TRBV5-4
CASSSRGGAGYEQYF
TGTGCCAGCAGCTCACGCGGAGGGGCGGGTTACGAGCAGTACTTC
>NA|few|TRBJ1-5|TRBV19
CATRAGRDSNQPQHF
TGTGCCACGCGGGCGGGGAGAGATAGCAATCAGCCCCAGCATTTT
>NA|few|TRBJ2-5|TRBV6-1
CASLVTSSGETQYF
TGTGCCAGCCTAGTGACTTCATCCGGGGAGACCCAGTACTTC
>NA|NA|TRBJ1-1|TRBV6-1
CASSGVGRGNTEAFF
TGTGCCAGCAGTGGCGTGGGCAGGGGGAACACTGAAGCTTTCTTT
>NA|NA|TRBJ2-3|TRBV5-6
CASSAGLNTDTQYF
TGTGCCAGCAGCGCGGGACTGAACACAGATACGCAGTATTTT
>NA|once|TRBJ2-3|TRBV4-3
CASSQDWVGTQYF
TGCGCCAGCAGCCAAGATTGGGTAGGCACGCAGTATTTT
>NA|NA|TRBJ2-1|TRBV6-5
CASSLAPPGYNEQFF
TGTGCCAGCAGTTTGGCGCCCCCAGGCTACAATGAGCAGTTCTTC
>TRBD1|NA|TRBJ1-1|TRBV28
CASSDRGTEAFF
TGTGCCAGCAGTGACAGGGGCACTGAAGCTTTCTTT
>TRBD1|NA|TRBJ2-3|TRBV5-6
CASSPGQGARGDTQYF
TGTGCCAGCAGCCCGGGGCAGGGGGCAAGAGGAGATACGCAGTATTTT
>NA|once|TRBJ1-1|TRBV2
CARLVATEAFF
TGTGCCAGATTGGTCGCCACTGAAGCTTTCTTT
>TRBD2|NA|TRBJ2-3|TRBV6-6
CASSYGSGRAIDTQYF
TGTGCCAGCAGTTACGGTAGCGGGAGGGCCATAGATACGCAGTATTTT
>TRBD2|NA|TRBJ2-1|TRBV7-3
CASSRTSGRRNEQFF
TGTGCCAGCAGCAGGACTAGCGGGAGGCGCAATGAGCAGTTCTTC
>TRBD1|NA|TRBJ1-4|TRBV7-9
CASSSGQGAEKLFF
TGTGCCAGCAGTTCGGGACAGGGAGCTGAAAAACTGTTTTTT
>NA|NA|TRBJ2-3|TRBV5-8
CASSLGRRSTDTQYF
TGTGCCAGCAGCTTGGGTAGGAGAAGCACAGATACGCAGTATTTT
>NA|NA|TRBJ1-1|TRBV11-2
CASSTFTSGEAEAFF
TGTGCCAGCAGCACTTTTACCTCAGGGGAAGCTGAAGCTTTCTTT
>TRBD2|NA|TRBJ2-2|TRBV28
CASRGAGVNTGELFF
TGTGCCAGCAGGGGAGCGGGAGTCAACACCGGGGAGCTGTTTTTT
>TRBD1|once|TRBJ1-5|TRBV18
CASSHKDRGPYSNQPQHF
TGTGCCAGCTCACATAAGGACAGGGGACCGTATAGCAATCAGCCCCAGCATTTT
>NA|NA|TRBJ2-6|TRBV9
CASSGDGSGANVLTF
TGTGCCAGCAGCGGCGACGGCTCTGGGGCCAACGTCCTGACTTTC
>TRBD1|NA|TRBJ1-1|TRBV10-2
CASSGGVNTEAFF
TGCGCCAGCTCAGGGGGCGTGAACACTGAAGCTTTCTTT
>NA|NA|TRBJ1-1|TRBV6-5
CASTDGGNTEAFF
TGTGCCAGCACCGACGGGGGGAACACTGAAGCTTTCTTT
>NA|NA|TRBJ1-3|TRBV5-6
CASSLSAAGNTIYF
TGTGCCAGCAGCTTGTCCGCAGCCGGAAACACCATATATTTT
>TRBD2|NA|TRBJ2-1|TRBV28
CASSRPTSGGAGGQFF
TGTGCCAGCAGTCGCCCGACTAGCGGGGGGGCCGGTGGGCAGTTCTTC
>NA|few|TRBJ1-4|TRBV7-9
CASSLKGGSNEKLFF
TGTGCCAGCAGCTTAAAGGGAGGATCGAATGAAAAACTGTTTTTT
>NA|NA|TRBJ2-7|TRBV14
CASSPWDTNYEQYF
TGTGCCAGCAGCCCGTGGGACACCAACTACGAGCAGTACTTC
>NA|NA|TRBJ1-2|TRBV29-1
CSVSAQGNYGYTF
TGCAGCGTTTCAGCACAGGGTAACTATGGCTACACCTTC
>NA|NA|TRBJ1-2|TRBV6-1
CASSAGTGLLFYGYTF
TGTGCCAGCAGTGCCGGTACAGGGCTTCTTTTCTATGGCTACACCTTC
>NA|NA|TRBJ2-7|TRBV7-2
CASSLAFSSAYEQYF
TGTGCCAGCAGCTTAGCGTTTTCCTCCGCCTACGAGCAGTACTTC
>TRBD2|NA|TRBJ2-1|TRBV10-1
CASSGLAGGGGEQFF
TGCGCCAGCAGTGGACTAGCGGGAGGTGGGGGTGAGCAGTTCTTC
>NA|NA|TRBJ2-7|TRBV5-4
CASSREHSIREQYF
TGTGCCAGCAGCCGGGAACACAGCATTCGGGAGCAGTACTTC
>NA|NA|TRBJ1-5|TRBV6-1
CATAFLYNQPQHF
TGTGCCACCGCTTTTCTCTACAATCAGCCCCAGCATTTT
>NA|few|TRBJ1-2|TRBV19
CASSINGGAGYTF
TGTGCCAGTAGTATCAACGGCGGGGCTGGCTACACCTTC
>NA|NA|TRBJ2-7|TRBV6-5
CASSYSTAGSYEQYF
TGTGCCAGCAGTTACTCGACAGCAGGGTCTTACGAGCAGTACTTC
>NA|few|TRBJ1-1|TRBV7-9
CASSLALGQNTEAFF
TGTGCCAGCAGCTTAGCGCTGGGACAGAACACTGAAGCTTTCTTT
>TRBD1|NA|TRBJ2-5|TRBV9
CASSVWGQRQETQYF
TGTGCCAGCAGCGTGTGGGGACAGCGGCAAGAGACCCAGTACTTC
>TRBD1|NA|TRBJ2-7|TRBV28
CATQGVAYEQYF
TGTGCCACCCAGGGGGTCGCCTACGAGCAGTACTTC
>NA|NA|TRBJ2-5|TRBV30
CAWRPRQGGETQYF
TGTGCCTGGAGACCTCGACAGGGAGGGGAGACCCAGTACTTC
>NA|few|TRBJ2-3|TRBV27
CASSLSAATDTQYF
TGTGCCAGCAGTTTATCGGCAGCCACAGATACGCAGTATTTT
>NA|NA|TRBJ1-5|TRBV18
CASSRREGPQHF
TGTGCCAGCTCCCGACGGGAGGGGCCCCAGCATTTT
>TRBD1|NA|TRBJ1-1|TRBV5-1
CASSSTGVSGTEAFF
TGCGCCAGCAGCTCCACAGGGGTATCGGGTACTGAAGCTTTCTTT
>NA|NA|TRBJ2-3|TRBV5-1
CASRSGEADTQYF
TGCGCCAGCAGGTCGGGGGAAGCAGATACGCAGTATTTT
>NA|NA|TRBJ2-7|TRBV5-1
CASSFSTTYEQYF
TGCGCCAGCAGCTTTAGCACTACCTACGAGCAGTACTTC
>NA|NA|TRBJ2-5|TRBV5-1
CASSLVARHYQETQYF
TGCGCCAGCAGCTTGGTGGCGCGGCACTACCAAGAGACCCAGTACTTC
>NA|few|TRBJ2-7|TRBV5-5
CASSSTGRYEQYF
TGTGCCAGCAGCTCGACAGGCCGCTACGAGCAGTACTTC
>NA|NA|TRBJ1-3|TRBV9
CASSGMGRGEDSGNTIYF
TGTGCCAGCAGCGGTATGGGCAGGGGAGAAGATTCTGGAAACACCATATATTTT